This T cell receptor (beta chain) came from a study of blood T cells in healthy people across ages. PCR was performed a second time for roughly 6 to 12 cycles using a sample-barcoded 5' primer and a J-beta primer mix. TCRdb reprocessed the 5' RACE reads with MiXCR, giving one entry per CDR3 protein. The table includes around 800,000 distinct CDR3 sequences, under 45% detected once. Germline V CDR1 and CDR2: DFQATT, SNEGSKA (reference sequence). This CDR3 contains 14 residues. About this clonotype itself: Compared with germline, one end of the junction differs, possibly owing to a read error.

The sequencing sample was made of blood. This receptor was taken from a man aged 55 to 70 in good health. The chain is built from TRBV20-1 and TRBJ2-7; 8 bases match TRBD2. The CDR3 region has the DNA TGCTGTGCTAGGGCTAGACTAGCGCGCTACGAGCAGTACTTC. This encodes CCARARLARYEQYF.